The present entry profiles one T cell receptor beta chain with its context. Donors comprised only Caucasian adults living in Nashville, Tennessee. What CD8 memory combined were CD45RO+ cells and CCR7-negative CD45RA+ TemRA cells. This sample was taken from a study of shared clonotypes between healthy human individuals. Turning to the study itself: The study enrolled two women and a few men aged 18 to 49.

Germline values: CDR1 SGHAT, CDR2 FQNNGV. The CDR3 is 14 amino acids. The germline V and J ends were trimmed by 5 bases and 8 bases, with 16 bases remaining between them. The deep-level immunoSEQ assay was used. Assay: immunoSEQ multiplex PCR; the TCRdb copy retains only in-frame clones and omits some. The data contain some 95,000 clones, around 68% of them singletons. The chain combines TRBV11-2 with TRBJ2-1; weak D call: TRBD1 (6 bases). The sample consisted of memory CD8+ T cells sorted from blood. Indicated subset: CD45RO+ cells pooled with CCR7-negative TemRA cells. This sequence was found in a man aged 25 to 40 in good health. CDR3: CASSPPDRFHEQFF. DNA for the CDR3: TGTGCCAGCAGCCCACCCGACAGGTTCCATGAGCAGTTCTTC. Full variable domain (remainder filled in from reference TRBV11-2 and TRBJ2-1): EAGVAQSPRYKIIEKRQSVAFWCNPISGHATLYWYQQILGQGPKLLIQFQNNGVVDDSQLPKDRFSAERLKGVDSTLKIQPAKLEDSAVYLCASSPPDRFHEQFFGPGTRLTVL.